These 2 T cell receptor beta chains were all obtained from the same sample, sequenced in a study of post-analysis software for immune sequencing data. General study findings and limits: Comparison of patients with controls showed about 5 TRBV segments more frequent in patients, TRBV5-6, TRBV5-1 and TRBV20-1 among them.

The library was made from cDNA and included unique molecular identifiers. TCRdb analysed the PCR reads with MiXCR anew, one entry per CDR3 protein. In the table there are approximately 660,000 distinct CDR3 sequences, about 60% of which are singletons. No antigen has been identified for these receptors. What was sequenced was blood. The origin of the receptors is a girl aged 2-10 years with multiple sclerosis.

The V gene is TRBV7-9, the J gene TRBJ2-1; 10 nucleotides match TRBD2. The CDR3 contains 11 residues. Germline assignment: CDR1 SEHNR and CDR2 FQNEAQ (reference sequence). The V segment lost 6 bases and the J segment 15 bases; nucleotides outside the gene matches: 5. The CDR3 spells CASRASGSVFF. CDR3 nucleotide sequence: TGTGCCAGCAGGGCTAGCGGGAGTGTGTTCTTC. Filled out from reference TRBV7-9 and TRBJ2-1, the complete variable domain reads DTGVSQNPRHKITKRGQNVTFRCDPISEHNRLYWYRQTLGQGPEFLTYFQNEAQLEKSRLLSDRFSAERPKGSFSTLEIQRTEQGDSAMYLCASRASGSVFFGPGTRLTVL.

The J gene is TRBJ2-2, the V gene TRBV7-7; D is unresolved. CDR1 and CDR2 from the germline V gene are SSHAT and FNYEAQ (reference sequence). V was trimmed by 8 bases and J by 0 bases, leaving 10 bases between them. The CDR3 contains 14 residues. CDR3 bases: TGTGCCAGCCGGGCGGATACGAACACCGGGGAGCTGTTTTTT. Amino acid sequence: CASRADTNTGELFF.